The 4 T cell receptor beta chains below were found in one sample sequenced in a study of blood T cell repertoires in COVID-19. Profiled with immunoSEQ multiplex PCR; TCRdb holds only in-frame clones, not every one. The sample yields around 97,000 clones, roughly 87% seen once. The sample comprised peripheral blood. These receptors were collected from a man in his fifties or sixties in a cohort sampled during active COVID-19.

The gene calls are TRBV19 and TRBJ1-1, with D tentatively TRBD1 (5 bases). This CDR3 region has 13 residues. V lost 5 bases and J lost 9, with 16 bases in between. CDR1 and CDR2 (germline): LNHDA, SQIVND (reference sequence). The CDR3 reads CASSPQRDGQAFF. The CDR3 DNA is TGTGCCAGTAGTCCCCAGCGGGACGGGCAAGCTTTCTTT.

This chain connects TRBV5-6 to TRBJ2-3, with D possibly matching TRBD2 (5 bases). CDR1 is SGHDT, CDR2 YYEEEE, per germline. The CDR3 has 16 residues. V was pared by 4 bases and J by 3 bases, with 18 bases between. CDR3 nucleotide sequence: TGTGCCAGCAGCGGAGGAGAAGGGCGCTTGACAGATACGCAGTATTTT. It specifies CASSGGEGRLTDTQYF. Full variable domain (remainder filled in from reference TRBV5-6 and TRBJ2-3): DAGVTQSPTHLIKTRGQQVTLRCSPKSGHDTVSWYQQALGQGPQFIFQYYEEEERQRGNFPDRFSGHQFPNYSSELNVNALLLGDSALYLCASSGGEGRLTDTQYFGPGTRLTVL.

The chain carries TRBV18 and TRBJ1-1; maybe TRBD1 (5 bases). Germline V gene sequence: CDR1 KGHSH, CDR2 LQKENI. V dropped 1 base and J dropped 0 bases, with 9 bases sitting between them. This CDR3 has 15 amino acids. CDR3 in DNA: TGTGCCAGCTCACCACAGACAGCGATGAACACTGAAGCTTTCTTT. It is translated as CASSPQTAMNTEAFF.

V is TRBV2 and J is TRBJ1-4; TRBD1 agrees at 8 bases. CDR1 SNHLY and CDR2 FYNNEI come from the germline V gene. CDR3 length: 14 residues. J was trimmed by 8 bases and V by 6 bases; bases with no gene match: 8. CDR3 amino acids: CASSGTGGNEKLFF. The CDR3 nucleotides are TGTGCCAGCAGCGGGACAGGAGGCAACGAAAAACTGTTTTTT.